The 18 T cell receptor beta chains below all came from one sample that was sequenced in a study of blood T cell repertoires in COVID-19. TCRdb keeps only in-frame clones here, not all; method: immunoSEQ multiplex PCR. The sample contains fewer than 500,000 clones, about 85% of which appear only once. Sequencing used PBMCs or T cells enriched from blood (not recorded which). The receptors here all came from a woman under 30 who had recovered from COVID-19.

This clone has a handful of counts. The V gene is TRBV11-2, the J gene TRBJ1-1; TRBD1 agrees at 11 bases. The trim removed 6 bases at V and 4 bases at J, leaving 7 bases unmatched. CDR1 is SGHAT and CDR2 is FQNNGV in the germline V gene. The CDR3 is 15 amino acids. The CDR3 is CASRLSGTGGTEAFF. The CDR3 DNA sequence: TGTGCCAGCAGATTATCCGGGACAGGGGGCACTGAAGCTTTCTTT.

The V gene is TRBV10-1, the J gene TRBJ1-1, with D hard to call. The V gene's germline CDR1 is WNHNN and CDR2 SYGVQD (reference sequence). The CDR3 loop spans 13 amino acids. The V and J ends lost 5 bases and 0 bases respectively, with 7 bases between them. In DNA form, the CDR3 reads TGCGCCAGCAGTCCCCAGATGAACACTGAAGCTTTCTTT. Amino acid sequence: CASSPQMNTEAFF.

The chain links TRBV7-3 to TRBJ2-1; TRBD2 matches 10 bases. Germline CDR1 and CDR2: SGHTA and FQGTGA. V gave up 6 bases and J gave up 4 bases; unmatched junction bases: 6. This CDR3 region has 15 residues. The CDR3 DNA sequence: TGTGCCAGCAGTTTAGCGGGGGGACAATACAATGAGCAGTTCTTC. Its protein is CASSLAGGQYNEQFF. The complete variable domain, with remaining parts taken from reference TRBV7-3 and TRBJ2-1, reads GAGVSQTPSNKVTEKGKYVELRCDPISGHTALYWYRQSLGQGPEFLIYFQGTGAADDSGLPNDRFFAVRPEGSVSTLKIQRTERGDSAVYLCASSLAGGQYNEQFFGPGTRLTVL.

V gene TRBV7-2 combines with J gene TRBJ2-7; 10 positions agree with TRBD2. The germline V gene encodes CDR1 SGHTA and CDR2 FQGNSA. The CDR3 is 15 amino acids. V lost 3 bases, J lost 4 bases, and 6 bases stayed unmatched. DNA of the CDR3: TGTGCCAGCAGCTTCCGGAAGCGGGGGGGATACGAGCAGTACTTC. Translated, it gives CASSFRKRGGYEQYF.

The rearrangement joins TRBV4-1 to TRBJ1-1; 7 bases fit TRBD1. The length of the CDR3 is 15 residues. Germline trimming cut 4 bases from V and 1 base from J; bases unmatched to any gene: 6. The germline V gene has CDR1 MGHRA and CDR2 YSYEKL. The CDR3 loop is CASSLQGGPNTEAFF. The CDR3 DNA is TGCGCCAGCAGCCTCCAAGGGGGCCCGAACACTGAAGCTTTCTTT.

This clone was counted only a few times. In the same sample, other DNA sequences code for this CDR3. The J gene is TRBJ2-7, the V gene TRBV19, with D maybe TRBD2 (5 bases). The CDR3 contains 14 residues. V lost 4 bases, J lost 2 bases, and 12 bases lay in between. Germline CDR1 reads LNHDA; CDR2 reads SQIVND (reference sequence). CDR3 residues: CASSRRTGTYEQYF. CDR3 DNA sequence: TGTGCCAGTAGTAGGCGGACGGGAACCTACGAGCAGTACTTC.

This clone was seen only a few times. The CDR3 nucleotides are TGTGCCAGCTCACCACCGGCCTCGCGACAGGGAACCTACGAGCAGTACTTC. Its translation: CASSPPASRQGTYEQYF. The chain uses TRBV18 and TRBJ2-7; TRBD1 matches at 7 bases. V lost 0 bases, J lost 2 bases, and 10 bases stayed unmatched. Germline V gives CDR1 KGHSH, CDR2 LQKENI. The CDR3 consists of 17 residues.

The chain carries TRBV14 and TRBJ2-5; D gene ambiguous. Trimming removed 0 bases at V and 4 bases at J, with 6 bases between. CDR3 size: 13 residues. CDR1 is SGHDN and CDR2 is FVKESK in the germline V gene. CDR3 sequence reads: CASSQDPLETQYF. The CDR3 bases are TGTGCCAGCAGCCAAGATCCCCTAGAGACCCAGTACTTC.

This clone was detected once. This rearrangement joins TRBV5-6 to TRBJ2-7, with 8 bases identical to TRBD2. Per the germline V gene, CDR1 is SGHDT and CDR2 is YYEEEE. The CDR3 spans 16 residues. V lost 4 bases, J lost 0 bases, and 9 bases stayed unmatched. The CDR3 sequence is CASSPIAGLSSYEQYF. As DNA, the CDR3 is TGTGCCAGCAGCCCGATAGCGGGACTGAGCTCCTACGAGCAGTACTTC.

This clone was seen more than once but under ten times. The V call is TRBV7-9, the J call TRBJ1-1; TRBD1 might be the D (5 bases). Germline V gene lookup returns CDR1 SEHNR and CDR2 FQNEAQ (reference sequence). The length of the CDR3 is 12 residues. Trimming took 2 bases from V and 7 from J, leaving 8 bases between them. The CDR3 reads CASSLIGVEAFF. CDR3 sequence (DNA): TGTGCCAGCAGCTTAATAGGGGTTGAAGCTTTCTTT.

This chain links TRBV30 with TRBJ2-6; tentative D call: TRBD1 (5 bases). V lost 5 bases and J lost 1, with 18 bases in between. The germline gives CDR1 GTSNPN, CDR2 SVGIG (reference sequence). The CDR3 length is 17 residues. The CDR3 DNA reads TGTGCCTGGCAGCAGGGCAGGGTTAGTTCTGGGGCCAACGTCCTGACTTTC. Translated: CAWQQGRVSSGANVLTF.

J is TRBJ2-3 and V is TRBV30; TRBD2 matches at 8 bases. Per germline, CDR1 GTSNPN and CDR2 SVGIG (reference sequence). Losses at the gene ends were 4 bases for V and 5 bases for J; bases not matched to a gene: 11. This CDR3 is built from 15 residues. The CDR3 is CAWKGKAGVVDTQYF. In nucleotides, the CDR3 is TGTGCCTGGAAAGGGAAAGCGGGGGTGGTAGATACGCAGTATTTT.

The gene calls are TRBV4-2 and TRBJ2-3, with 12 bases identical to TRBD2. Germline-derived CDR1 and CDR2 are LGHNA and YNFKEQ. The CDR3 sequence is 19 residues long. With V trimmed by 0 bases and J by 3 bases, 10 bases remained unmatched. The CDR3 loop is CASSQDATSSGGATDTQYF. In DNA form, the CDR3 reads TGTGCCAGCAGCCAAGATGCGACCTCTAGCGGGGGGGCAACAGATACGCAGTATTTT.

The rearrangement links TRBV30 to TRBJ2-3; 7 bases agree with TRBD2. The CDR3 is 15 amino acids. Germline values: CDR1 GTSNPN, CDR2 SVGIG (reference sequence). V was clipped by 1 base and J by 1 base; unmatched bases: 5. In DNA, the CDR3 is TGTGCCTGGAGTGGCTTGGCGGGGGGCACAGATACGCAGTATTTT. This sequence encodes CAWSGLAGGTDTQYF.

In this sample, this clone turned up many times. The CDR3, as DNA: TGTGCCAGTAGTACGACAGGGGGATGGTATGGCTACACCTTC. Translated: CASSTTGGWYGYTF. J is TRBJ1-2 and V is TRBV19; 9 nucleotides agree with TRBD1. V dropped 4 bases and J dropped 5; count of bases not matched to a gene: 5. Germline loops: CDR1 LNHDA, CDR2 SQIVND (reference sequence). CDR3 size: 14 residues. Complete variable domain (other parts from reference TRBV19 and TRBJ1-2): DGGITQSPKYLFRKEGQNVTLSCEQNLNHDAMYWYRQDPGQGLRLIYYSQIVNDFQKGDIAEGYSVSREKKESFPLTVTSAQKNPTAFYLCASSTTGGWYGYTFGSGTRLTVV.

This rearrangement joins TRBV5-4 to TRBJ1-1, with 12 bases lining up with TRBD1. Germline CDR1 reads SGHNT; CDR2 reads YYREEE (reference sequence). J lost 5 bases, V lost 4 bases, and 9 bases had no gene match. The CDR3 length is 16 residues. The CDR3 nucleotides read TGTGCCAGCAGCCCTATGAGGGACAGGGGGCCTACTGAAGCTTTCTTT. It is translated as CASSPMRDRGPTEAFF.

This clone was counted a few times. This chain joins TRBV28 and TRBJ1-6, with D possibly matching TRBD1 (5 bases). The CDR3 sequence is 19 residues long. V was clipped by 6 bases and J by 9 bases, with 30 bases between them. Germline lookup yields CDR1 MDHEN and CDR2 SYDVKM. In nucleotides, the CDR3 is TGTGCCAGCAGAACCTCGATTATAATCTTCGGGGGTAACCGTTCACCCCTCCACTTT. Translation gives CASRTSIIIFGGNRSPLHF.

The rearrangement joins TRBV3-1 (or the pseudogene TRBV3-2) to TRBJ2-3; weak D call: TRBD2 (7 bases). This CDR3 has 14 residues. CDR1 is LGHDT, CDR2 YNNKEL, per germline (reference sequence). The V gene lost 5 bases and the J gene lost 5 bases, with 14 bases spanning the gap. The DNA of the CDR3 is TGTGCCAGCAGCTTCGGGGGGCAGGGAGATACGCAGTATTTT. Translation gives CASSFGGQGDTQYF.